This entry lists 14 T cell receptor beta chains sequenced from one sample in a study of T cell clones after liver transplantation. Libraries were prepared by immunoSEQ multiplex PCR; TCRdb keeps only in-frame clonotypes and omits some of them. The sample carries roughly 55,000 clones, around 84% recorded once. Sequencing used CD4+ T cells from blood, obtained before liver transplant. These receptors all come from a human donor who received a liver transplant.

This clone was seen only once. V and J are TRBV6-5 and TRBJ2-5, with D perhaps TRBD2 (5 bases). This CDR3 spans 14 amino acids. V shed 0 bases and J shed 4 bases, with 9 bases lying between them. Germline V lookup: CDR1 MNHEY, CDR2 SVGAGI. The CDR3 region has the DNA TGTGCCAGCAGTTACTCGATCGGGGTAGAGACCCAGTACTTC. This encodes CASSYSIGVETQYF.

This chain links TRBV7-2 with TRBJ2-6; D may correspond to TRBD1 or TRBD2 (5 bases each). V was trimmed by 1 base and J by 2 bases, leaving 6 bases between them. CDR1 is SGHTA, CDR2 FQGNSA, per germline. This CDR3 comprises 15 residues. In nucleotides, the CDR3 is TGTGCCAGCAGCTTAGGAGGGGCTGGGGCCAACGTCCTGACTTTC. It translates to CASSLGGAGANVLTF. Looking up the rest from reference TRBV7-2 and TRBJ2-6 gives the full variable domain: GAGVSQSPSNKVTEKGKDVELRCDPISGHTALYWYRQSLGQGLEFLIYFQGNSAPDKSGLPSDRFSAERTGGSVSTLTIQRTQQEDSAVYLCASSLGGAGANVLTFGAGSRLTVL.

The chain has TRBV19 and TRBJ2-3, with D maybe TRBD1 (5 bases). V gave up 5 bases and J gave up 4 bases, with 10 bases separating them. This CDR3 has 13 residues. The V gene's germline CDR1 is LNHDA and CDR2 SQIVND (reference sequence). The CDR3: CASSEGDPDTQYF. The CDR3 bases are TGTGCCAGTAGTGAAGGGGATCCAGATACGCAGTATTTT. Combining the CDR3 with reference TRBV19 and TRBJ2-3 gives the whole variable domain DGGITQSPKYLFRKEGQNVTLSCEQNLNHDAMYWYRQDPGQGLRLIYYSQIVNDFQKGDIAEGYSVSREKKESFPLTVTSAQKNPTAFYLCASSEGDPDTQYFGPGTRLTVL.

In this sample, this clone turned up once. The chain combines TRBV5-4 with TRBJ1-1, with TRBD1 matching over 8 bases. This CDR3 is 14 amino acids long. CDR1 and CDR2 (germline): SGHNT, YYREEE (reference sequence). Trimming at V came to 3 bases and at J to 2 bases, leaving 3 bases not matched to a gene. This CDR3 reads CASSSTGENTEAFF. Written as DNA, the CDR3 is TGTGCCAGCAGCTCGACAGGGGAAAACACTGAAGCTTTCTTT.

The chain links TRBV5-1 to TRBJ2-1; D gene ambiguous. Germline V gene sequence: CDR1 SGHRS, CDR2 YFSETQ. The CDR3 contains 15 residues. V lost 1 base and J 2 bases, leaving 10 bases between the germline ends. The DNA of the CDR3 is TGCGCCAGCAGCTTGTTGGCGGATACCTACAATGAGCAGTTCTTC. Its translation is CASSLLADTYNEQFF.

V usage is TRBV7-2 and J usage is TRBJ2-5, with 10 bases lining up with TRBD1. Germline loops: CDR1 SGHTA, CDR2 FQGNSA. Trimming at V came to 5 bases and at J to 3 bases, leaving 6 bases not matched to a gene. This CDR3 comprises 15 residues. The CDR3 DNA is TGTGCCAGCAGCCGGGGACAGGGGATTGAAGAGACCCAGTACTTC. Amino acid sequence: CASSRGQGIEETQYF.

In DNA, the CDR3 is TGTGCCAGTAGTATCCGGGACAGTGAAGAAAAACTGTTTTTT. Encoded protein: CASSIRDSEEKLFF. This chain joins TRBV19 and TRBJ1-4, with TRBD1 identical over 7 bases. This CDR3 has 14 amino acids. Trimming took 3 bases from V and 8 from J; bases not matched to a gene: 6. Germline loops: CDR1 LNHDA, CDR2 SQIVND (reference sequence).

V and J are TRBV27 and TRBJ2-2; TRBD2 aligns across 10 bases. Germline V gene lookup returns CDR1 MNHEY and CDR2 SMNVEV (reference sequence). The CDR3 extends over 15 amino acids. The V and J ends lost 8 bases and 6 bases, in that order; junction bases with no gene match: 9. The DNA of the CDR3 is TGTGCCAGCCTGAGGACTAGCGGTTCTGCCGGGGAGCTGTTTTTT. The encoded protein is CASLRTSGSAGELFF.

This clone was counted a single time. The chain uses TRBV28 and TRBJ1-2; 7 bases line up with TRBD1. Trimming cost V 5 bases and J 7 bases; bases outside gene matches: 10. CDR1 and CDR2 (germline): MDHEN, SYDVKM. This CDR3 contains 14 residues. CDR3 region: CASSPLPGQIGYTF. In nucleotides, the CDR3 is TGTGCCAGCAGTCCCCTCCCGGGACAGATTGGCTACACCTTC.

V is TRBV13 and J is TRBJ2-3; D might be TRBD2 (7 bases). V was clipped by 1 base and J by 4 bases, with 12 bases between them. This CDR3 is 15 amino acids long. Germline V CDR1 and CDR2: PRHDT, FYEKMQ (reference sequence). The CDR3 protein is CASSLAGGLADTQYF. The CDR3 DNA reads as TGTGCCAGCAGCTTAGCGGGGGGCCTTGCAGATACGCAGTATTTT.

The count of this clone is one. This rearrangement joins TRBV4-3 to TRBJ2-7, with TRBD2 matching over 8 bases. Unmatched junction bases numbered 0, after V lost 0 bases and J lost 2 bases. The CDR3 contains 14 residues. Germline CDR1 LGHNA, CDR2 YSLEER. The CDR3 sequence: CASSQELAAYEQYF. The CDR3 DNA is TGCGCCAGCAGCCAAGAACTAGCGGCCTACGAGCAGTACTTC.

The V and J genes are TRBV28 and TRBJ1-1; D gene uncertain. CDR3 length equals 13 residues. Germline V gene lookup returns CDR1 MDHEN and CDR2 SYDVKM. Trimming pared 3 bases from V and 9 bases from J, leaving 14 bases between. CDR3 sequence: CASSFRLGSQAFF. The CDR3, as DNA: TGTGCCAGCAGTTTTAGGCTTGGGAGTCAAGCTTTCTTT.

The rearrangement uses TRBV7-2 and TRBJ2-5; a possible D gene is TRBD2 (5 bases). Trimming removed 4 bases at V and 7 bases at J, with 19 bases between. The germline gives CDR1 SGHTA, CDR2 FQGNSA. The CDR3 is 15 residues long. As DNA, the CDR3 is TGTGCCAGCAGCTCAACTAACGGACTGGGTACGACCCAGTACTTC. This translates into CASSSTNGLGTTQYF. Drawing the rest from reference TRBV7-2 and TRBJ2-5, the complete variable domain is GAGVSQSPSNKVTEKGKDVELRCDPISGHTALYWYRQSLGQGLEFLIYFQGNSAPDKSGLPSDRFSAERTGGSVSTLTIQRTQQEDSAVYLCASSSTNGLGTTQYFGPGTRLLVL.

V is TRBV19 and J is TRBJ2-7, with 7 bases lining up with TRBD1. Trimming removed 4 bases from V and 2 bases from J; junction bases left unmatched: 8. The CDR3 runs to 15 residues. From germline, CDR1 is LNHDA and CDR2 SQIVND (reference sequence). The CDR3 reads CASSTTGTETYEQYF. The CDR3 DNA follows: TGTGCCAGTAGTACCACCGGGACAGAGACCTACGAGCAGTACTTC.